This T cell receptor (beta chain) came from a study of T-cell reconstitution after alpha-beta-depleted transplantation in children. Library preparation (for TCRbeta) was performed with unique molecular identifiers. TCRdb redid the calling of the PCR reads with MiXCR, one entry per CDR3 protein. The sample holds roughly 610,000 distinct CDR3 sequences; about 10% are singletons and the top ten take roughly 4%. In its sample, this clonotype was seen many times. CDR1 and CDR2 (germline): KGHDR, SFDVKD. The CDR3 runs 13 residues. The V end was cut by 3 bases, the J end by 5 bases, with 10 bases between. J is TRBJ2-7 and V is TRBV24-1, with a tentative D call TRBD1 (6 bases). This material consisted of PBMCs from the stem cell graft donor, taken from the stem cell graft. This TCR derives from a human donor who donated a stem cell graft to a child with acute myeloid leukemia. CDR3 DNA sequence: TGTGCCACCAGTGATCAGGGGAAAAACGAGCAGTACTTC. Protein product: CATSDQGKNEQYF.